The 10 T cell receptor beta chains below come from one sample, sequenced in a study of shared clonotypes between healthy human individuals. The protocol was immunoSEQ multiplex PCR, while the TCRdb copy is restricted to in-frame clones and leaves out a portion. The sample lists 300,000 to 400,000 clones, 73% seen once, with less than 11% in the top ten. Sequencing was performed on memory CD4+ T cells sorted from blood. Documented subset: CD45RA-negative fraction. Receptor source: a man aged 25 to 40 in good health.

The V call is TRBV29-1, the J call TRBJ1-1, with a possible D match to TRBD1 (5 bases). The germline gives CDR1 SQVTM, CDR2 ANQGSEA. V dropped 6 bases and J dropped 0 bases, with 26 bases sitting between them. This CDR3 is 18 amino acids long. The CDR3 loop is CSVVLPGTPSRLNTEAFF. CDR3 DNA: TGCAGCGTAGTCCTTCCCGGGACCCCCTCGAGACTGAACACTGAAGCTTTCTTT.

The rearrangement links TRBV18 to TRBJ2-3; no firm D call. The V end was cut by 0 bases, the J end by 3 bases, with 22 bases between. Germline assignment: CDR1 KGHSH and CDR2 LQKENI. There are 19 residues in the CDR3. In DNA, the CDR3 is TGTGCCAGCTCACCACCGATCGGACGAAACCCGCGCGGAACAGATACGCAGTATTTT. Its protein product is CASSPPIGRNPRGTDTQYF. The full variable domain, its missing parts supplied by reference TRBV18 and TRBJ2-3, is NAGVMQNPRHLVRRRGQEARLRCSPMKGHSHVYWYRQLPEEGLKFMVYLQKENIIDESGMPKERFSAEFPKEGPSILRIQQVVRGDSAAYFCASSPPIGRNPRGTDTQYFGPGTRLTVL.

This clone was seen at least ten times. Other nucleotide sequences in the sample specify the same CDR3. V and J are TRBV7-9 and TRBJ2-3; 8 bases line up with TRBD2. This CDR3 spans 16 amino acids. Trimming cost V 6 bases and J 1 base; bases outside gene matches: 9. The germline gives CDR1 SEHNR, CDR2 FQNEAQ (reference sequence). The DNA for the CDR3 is TGTGCCAGCAGTCCAGGCCCGGGAGGGGGCACAGATACGCAGTATTTT. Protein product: CASSPGPGGGTDTQYF.

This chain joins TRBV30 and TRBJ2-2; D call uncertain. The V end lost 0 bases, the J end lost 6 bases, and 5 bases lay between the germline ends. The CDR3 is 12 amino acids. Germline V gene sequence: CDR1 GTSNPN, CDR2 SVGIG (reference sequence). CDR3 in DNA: TGTGCCTGGAGTGTAGTTGCCGGGGAGCTGTTTTTT. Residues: CAWSVVAGELFF. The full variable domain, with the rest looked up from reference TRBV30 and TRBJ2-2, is SQTIHQWPATLVQPVGSPLSLECTVEGTSNPNLYWYRQAAGRGLQLLFYSVGIGQISSEVPQNLSASRPQDRQFILSSKKLLLSDSGFYLCAWSVVAGELFFGEGSRLTVL.

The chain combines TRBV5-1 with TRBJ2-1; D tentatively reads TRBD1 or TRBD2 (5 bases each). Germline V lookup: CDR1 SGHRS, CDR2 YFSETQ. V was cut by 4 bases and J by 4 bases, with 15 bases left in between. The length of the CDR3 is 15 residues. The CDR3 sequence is CASSPRDPTYNEQFF. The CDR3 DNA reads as TGCGCCAGCAGCCCCAGGGACCCCACTTACAATGAGCAGTTCTTC.

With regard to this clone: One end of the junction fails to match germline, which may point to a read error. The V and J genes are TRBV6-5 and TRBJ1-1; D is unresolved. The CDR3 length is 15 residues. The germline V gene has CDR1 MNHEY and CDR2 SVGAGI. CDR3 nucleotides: TGTGCCAGCAGTTACTCACAGCGATGGAACAATGAAGCTTTCTTT. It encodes CASSYSQRWNNEAFF.

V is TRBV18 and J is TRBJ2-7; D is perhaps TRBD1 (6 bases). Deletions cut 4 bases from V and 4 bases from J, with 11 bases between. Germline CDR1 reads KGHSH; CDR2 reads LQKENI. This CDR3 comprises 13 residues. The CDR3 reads CASSLWTAYEQYF. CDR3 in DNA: TGTGCCAGCTCACTTTGGACAGCTTACGAGCAGTACTTC.

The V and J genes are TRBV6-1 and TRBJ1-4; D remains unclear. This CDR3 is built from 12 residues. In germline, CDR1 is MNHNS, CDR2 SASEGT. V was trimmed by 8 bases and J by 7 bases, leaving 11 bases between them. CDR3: CASGVYTEKLFF. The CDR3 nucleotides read TGTGCCAGCGGGGTCTATACTGAAAAACTGTTTTTT.

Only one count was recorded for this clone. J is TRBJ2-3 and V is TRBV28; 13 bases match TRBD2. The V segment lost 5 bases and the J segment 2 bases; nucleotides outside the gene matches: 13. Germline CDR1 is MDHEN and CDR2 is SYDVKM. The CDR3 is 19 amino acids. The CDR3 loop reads CASSLRTSGSSLATDTQYF. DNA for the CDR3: TGTGCCAGCAGTCTCCGGACTAGCGGGAGTTCTTTAGCCACAGATACGCAGTATTTT.

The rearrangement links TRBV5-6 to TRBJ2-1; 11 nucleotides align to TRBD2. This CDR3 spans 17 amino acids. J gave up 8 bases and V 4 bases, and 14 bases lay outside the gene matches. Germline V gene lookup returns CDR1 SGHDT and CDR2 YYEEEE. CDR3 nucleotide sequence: TGTGCCAGCAGCGTAGGATCTCCTAGCGGGAGGTGGTATGAGCAGTTCTTC. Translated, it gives CASSVGSPSGRWYEQFF. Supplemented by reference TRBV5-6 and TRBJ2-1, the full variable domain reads DAGVTQSPTHLIKTRGQQVTLRCSPKSGHDTVSWYQQALGQGPQFIFQYYEEEERQRGNFPDRFSGHQFPNYSSELNVNALLLGDSALYLCASSVGSPSGRWYEQFFGPGTRLTVL.